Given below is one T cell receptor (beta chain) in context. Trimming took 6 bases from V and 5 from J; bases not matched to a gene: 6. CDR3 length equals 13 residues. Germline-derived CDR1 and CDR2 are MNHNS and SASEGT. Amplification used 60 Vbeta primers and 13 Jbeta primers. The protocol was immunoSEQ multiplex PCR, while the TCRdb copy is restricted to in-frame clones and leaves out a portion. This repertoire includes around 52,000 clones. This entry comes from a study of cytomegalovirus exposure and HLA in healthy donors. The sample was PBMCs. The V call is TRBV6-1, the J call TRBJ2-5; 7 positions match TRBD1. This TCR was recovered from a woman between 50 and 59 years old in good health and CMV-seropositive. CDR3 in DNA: TGTGCCAGCAGACAGGGGCTGGATGAGACCCAGTACTTC. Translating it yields CASRQGLDETQYF.